This TCR beta chain appears in the sequencing data of a study of identical twins. Each CDR3 protein gets one entry after TCRdb re-called the 5' RACE reads with MiXCR. The data show 310,000 or so distinct CDR3 sequences, with roughly 9.7% seen just once and around 7.1% held by the top ten. General study points: One should note that invariant MAIT and iNKT cells could partly confound zero-insertion analyses. Beta out-of-frame sequences displayed a weaker excess of sharing between twins. Cord blood beta clonotypes present at high abundance carried fewer insertions; no such pattern appeared in memory repertoires.

There are a few counts of this clonotype. The antigen is not known. Healthy Caucasian donors formed the entire cohort. The same data also contributed to another study, on yellow fever vaccine responses in identical twins.

This sequence was found in a woman aged 18-35 years in good health. Sample: CD8+ T cells sorted from blood.

The CDR3 DNA follows: TGTGCCAGCTTTACGGGAGGGGTAGATACGCAGTATTTT. Translated, it gives CASFTGGVDTQYF. The chain is built from TRBV2 and TRBJ2-3; 8 positions agree with TRBD2. Germline V lookup: CDR1 SNHLY, CDR2 FYNNEI. The CDR3 runs to 13 residues. After removal of 8 bases from V and 5 bases from J, the junction contained 6 bases not matched to a gene. The full variable domain, with the rest looked up from reference TRBV2 and TRBJ2-3, is EPEVTQTPSHQVTQMGQEVILRCVPISNHLYFYWYRQILGQKVEFLVSFYNNEISEKSEIFDDQFSVERPDGSNFTLKIRSTKLEDSAMYFCASFTGGVDTQYFGPGTRLTVL.